This record looks at one TCR beta chain sequence and its context. This clonotype was observed at least ten times. Its antigen remains unidentified. Base qualities are not recorded, but no much larger clone differs from it by a single base. The treatment or condition label, as the study defines it: PENTA 11 planned treatment interruption arm or continuous ART arm. Children from the United Kingdom aged 2 to 15 years who had been given at least three-drug ART for at least 24 weeks were enrolled as participants. Cryopreserved PBMCs containing at least 5 million viable cells were required, and a handful of candidate patients were excluded because of low viable PBMC yield. Naive CD4+ CD45RA+ CD45RO- T cells were FACS-sorted from thawed PBMCs on a FACSAria III cell sorter. Sorted cells were fixed, and RNA was extracted using the RNeasy FFPE kit followed by the RNeasy Micro kit. The sample comes from a study of HIV-infected children after antiretroviral therapy interruption (dated by TCRdb to about 2019). With respect to the entire study: Eight children, all with CD4+ count above 500 and viral load below 50 copies/ml, were included, of whom four were on planned treatment interruption and four were on continuous treatment. The interruption group had a median age of roughly 8.9 years, and the continuous treatment group had a median age of about 8 years. Exposure to EBV and CMV had been recorded for most participating children. In the interruption arm, samples were obtained at week 0, week 12, end of interruption (week 24 or 48), and about 3 years after study end. For the continuous-treatment arm, samples from the corresponding weeks 0, 48 and 150 were analyzed. Alongside measurements of thymic output, the study compared TCR repertoires of children on planned treatment interruption with TCR repertoires of children on continuous antiretroviral treatment.

Clipping removes 5 bases from V and 0 bases from J, with 1 as the unmatched junction base count. In the germline V gene (reference sequence), CDR1 corresponds to DFQATT and CDR2 to SNEGSKA. The CDR3 spans 14 residues, from the cysteine through the phenylalanine. Kept here is only the CDR3 DNA, which spans 42 bases and is read in frame from base 1. To prepare the library, 3' RACE was applied. TCR libraries were generated from RNA by a 3' RACE protocol incorporating unique molecular identifiers so that PCR amplification bias could be corrected. As many as 12 amplicon libraries were pooled and then sequenced on an Illumina MiSeq using v2 2x250 paired-end chemistry. The authors processed their data as follows. Reads were processed with Decombinator for assignment of V and J genes and CDR3, and barcode-based correction of errors and PCR bias was applied. Repertoires were subsampled to equal depth before Gini coefficients were calculated with the R ineq package. CDR3 similarity was assessed with GLIPH, Hamming distance and a shared triplet metric. TCRdb ran its own pipeline on the public reads, namely fastp trimming at Q25 and MiXCR clone calling, and kept in-frame beta chains. Entries that share a CDR3 protein sequence are merged under the most common genes and DNA. What appears here as the V and J calls and clone size reflects TCRdb's work, not the paper's. This sample comprises some 38,000 distinct CDR3 sequences, approximately 7% of them detected only once. The ten largest clones take up more than 0.95% of the sample.

General study outcomes and caveats: For naive CD4+ repertoires of PTI patients, CDR3 sharing between time points dropped once interruption began, while many sequences were shared between the end of interruption and 3 years later. The small number of patients is a limitation of the study, so the data should be interpreted with caution. The naive CD4+ Gini coefficient rose by the end of treatment interruption, suggesting clonal expansion, and returned to baseline by 3 years. Sorted CD45RA+ naive cells might include minor non-naive CD45RA+ populations such as EMRA or stem memory cells.

The sequence was collected from a pool of human donors with HIV. The source was CD45RA+ CD4+ T cells from PBMCs, pooled from several time points, collected from a donor given antiretroviral therapy, either interrupted or continuous. The cell subset or site label of this sample denotes: naive CD4+ CD45RA+ CD45RO- T cells. The rearranged segments are TRBV20-1 and TRBJ2-2, with 9 bases matching TRBD2. At the DNA level, the sequence is TGCAGTGCTCGGACTAGCGCGAACACCGGGGAGCTGTTTTTT. The resulting protein is CSARTSANTGELFF.